This T cell receptor (beta chain) was obtained from a study of shared clonotypes between healthy human individuals. Turning to the study itself: The cohort comprised a couple of women and a few men. Their ages spanned 18 to 49 years. Overall study findings and caveats: Few donors limited the genetic and exposure-history diversity represented.

Within Nashville, Tennessee resided all donors, each a Caucasian adult. CD8 memory cells included CD45RO+ cells plus CCR7-negative CD45RA+ TemRA cells. The CDR3 has 12 amino acids. The germline V and J ends were trimmed by 4 bases and 2 bases, with 7 bases remaining between them. Germline V gives CDR1 SGHTS, CDR2 YDEGEE. Comment on this clone: No antigen is known for it.

Data came from immunoSEQ multiplex PCR; TCRdb stores just in-frame clones and leaves some out. The table has approximately 640,000 clones, 90% seen once; the top ten hold around a third. This chain joins TRBV5-8 and TRBJ2-7; D is uncertain. The source of this sequence is a man between 18 and 29 years old in good health. Some clones in this sample may be carry-over from other donors' samples. The specimen sequenced was memory CD8+ T cells from PBMCs. The subset denotes: CD45RO+ cells pooled with CCR7-negative TemRA cells. The CDR3 reads CASSPWAYEQYF. CDR3 in DNA: TGTGCCAGCAGCCCATGGGCCTACGAGCAGTACTTC.